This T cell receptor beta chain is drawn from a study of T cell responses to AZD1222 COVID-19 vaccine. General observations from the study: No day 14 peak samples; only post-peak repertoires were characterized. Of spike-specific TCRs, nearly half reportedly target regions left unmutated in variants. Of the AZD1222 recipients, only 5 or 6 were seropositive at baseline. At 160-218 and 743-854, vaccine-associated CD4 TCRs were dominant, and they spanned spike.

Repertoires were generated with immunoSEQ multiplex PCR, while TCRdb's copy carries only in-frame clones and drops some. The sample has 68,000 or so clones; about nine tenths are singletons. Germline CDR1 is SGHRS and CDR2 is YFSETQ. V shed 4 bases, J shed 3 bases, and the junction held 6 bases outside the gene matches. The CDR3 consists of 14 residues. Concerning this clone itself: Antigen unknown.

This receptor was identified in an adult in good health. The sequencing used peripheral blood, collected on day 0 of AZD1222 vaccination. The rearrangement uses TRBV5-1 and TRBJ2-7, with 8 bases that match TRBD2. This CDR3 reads CASSLGAGVYEQYF. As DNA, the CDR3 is TGCGCCAGCAGCCTGGGAGCGGGAGTCTACGAGCAGTACTTC.